A single sample is the source of the 5 T cell receptor beta chains below, sequenced in a study of graft-versus-host responses after intestinal transplantation. Clones were sequenced by immunoSEQ multiplex PCR, and TCRdb holds only the in-frame ones, with some missing. The sample shows about 10,000 clones, around 93% of them seen only once. Source: PBMCs, taken approximately 40 days after intestinal transplantation. The receptors come from a human patient who received an intestinal transplant, so some T cells may come from the graft donor.

This chain connects TRBV7-6 to TRBJ2-5; perhaps TRBD1 as D (5 bases). The CDR3 covers 14 residues. Germline V gene data show CDR1 as SGHVS and CDR2 as FNYEAQ. Trimming shortened V by 2 bases and J by 1 base, and 8 bases separated the two germline ends. CDR3 region: CASSLWQGQETQYF. The DNA for the CDR3 is TGTGCCAGCAGCTTATGGCAGGGCCAAGAGACCCAGTACTTC. Variable domain in full (rest from reference TRBV7-6 and TRBJ2-5): GAGVSQSPRYKVTKRGQDVALRCDPISGHVSLYWYRQALGQGPEFLTYFNYEAQQDKSGLPNDRFSAERPEGSISTLTIQRTEQRDSAMYRCASSLWQGQETQYFGPGTRLLVL.

The CDR3 DNA reads as TGTGCCAGCTCCAATCGGGACAGCGGCGCGGGTTCACCCCTCCACTTT. This encodes CASSNRDSGAGSPLHF. The V call is TRBV18, the J call TRBJ1-6, with 7 bases aligning to TRBD1. Losses at the gene ends were 6 bases for V and 9 bases for J; bases not matched to a gene: 14. The CDR3 sequence is 16 residues long. Per germline, CDR1 KGHSH and CDR2 LQKENI.

This chain joins TRBV11-3 and TRBJ2-1; no definite D call. With 4 bases removed from V and 9 bases from J, the gap between germline ends came to 13 bases. CDR1 is SGHNT, CDR2 YENEEA, per germline. The CDR3 sequence is 13 residues long. The CDR3 is CASSSTDRVEQFF. The DNA for the CDR3 is TGTGCCAGCAGCTCGACCGACCGGGTTGAGCAGTTCTTC.

The V gene is TRBV10-1, the J gene TRBJ1-3; tentatively, D is TRBD1 (5 bases). Trimming shortened V by 3 bases and J by 2 bases, and 8 bases separated the two germline ends. Germline CDR1 reads WNHNN; CDR2 reads SYGVQD (reference sequence). CDR3 size: 14 residues. The CDR3 DNA reads TGCGCCAGCAGTGAAGCAGGGACTGGAAACACCATATATTTT. This encodes CASSEAGTGNTIYF.

CDR3 sequence (DNA): TGTGCCAGCAGCGTAGTCGGCGGCCTTCACAATGAGCAGTTCTTC. It translates to CASSVVGGLHNEQFF. The V gene is TRBV9, the J gene TRBJ2-1; no clear D. Germline lookup yields CDR1 SGDLS and CDR2 YYNGEE. The CDR3 runs to 15 residues. V was pared by 0 bases and J by 5 bases, with 12 bases between.